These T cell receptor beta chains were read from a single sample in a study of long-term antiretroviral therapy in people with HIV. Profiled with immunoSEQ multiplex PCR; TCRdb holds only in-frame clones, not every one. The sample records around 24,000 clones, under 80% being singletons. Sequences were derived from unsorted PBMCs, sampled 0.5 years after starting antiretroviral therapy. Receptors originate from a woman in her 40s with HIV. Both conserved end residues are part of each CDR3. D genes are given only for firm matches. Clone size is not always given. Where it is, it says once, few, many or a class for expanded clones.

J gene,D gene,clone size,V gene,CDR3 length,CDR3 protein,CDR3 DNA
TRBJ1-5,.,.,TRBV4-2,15,CASSQGAGIFQPQHF,TGTGCCAGCAGCCAGGGGGCGGGGATCTTCCAGCCCCAGCATTTT
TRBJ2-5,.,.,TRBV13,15,CASSFYLLGKETQYF,TGTGCCAGCAGCTTTTATCTCCTCGGAAAAGAGACCCAGTACTTC
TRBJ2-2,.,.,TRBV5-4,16,CASSLDRDGNTGELFF,TGTGCCAGCAGCTTGGATAGGGACGGAAACACCGGGGAGCTGTTTTTT
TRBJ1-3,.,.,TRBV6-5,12,CASRGSGNTIYF,TGTGCCAGCAGGGGCTCTGGAAACACCATATATTTT
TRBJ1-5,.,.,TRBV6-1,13,CASSATGLRPQHF,TGTGCCAGCAGTGCCACAGGGTTACGACCCCAGCATTTT
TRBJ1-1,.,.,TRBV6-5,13,CASSYTLWAEAFF,TGTGCCAGCAGTTACACACTCTGGGCCGAAGCTTTCTTT
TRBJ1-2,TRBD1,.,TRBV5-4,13,CASSFGDSYGYTF,TGTGCCAGCAGCTTTGGGGACAGTTATGGCTACACCTTC
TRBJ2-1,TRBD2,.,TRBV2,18,CASSPARLAGGYYNEQFF,TGTGCCAGCAGCCCCGCTCGCCTAGCGGGGGGCTACTACAATGAGCAGTTCTTC
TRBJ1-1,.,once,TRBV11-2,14,CASSFIGTDTEAFF,TGTGCCAGCAGCTTTATAGGAACAGACACTGAAGCTTTCTTT
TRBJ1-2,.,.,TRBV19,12,CASSGSNYGYTF,TGTGCCAGTAGTGGAAGCAACTATGGCTACACCTTC
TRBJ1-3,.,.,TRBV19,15,CASGPGASSGNTIYF,TGTGCCAGTGGACCGGGGGCCAGCTCTGGAAACACCATATATTTT
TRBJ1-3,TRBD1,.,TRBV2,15,CASRTGGTSGNTIYF,TGTGCCAGCAGGACAGGGGGCACGTCTGGAAACACCATATATTTT